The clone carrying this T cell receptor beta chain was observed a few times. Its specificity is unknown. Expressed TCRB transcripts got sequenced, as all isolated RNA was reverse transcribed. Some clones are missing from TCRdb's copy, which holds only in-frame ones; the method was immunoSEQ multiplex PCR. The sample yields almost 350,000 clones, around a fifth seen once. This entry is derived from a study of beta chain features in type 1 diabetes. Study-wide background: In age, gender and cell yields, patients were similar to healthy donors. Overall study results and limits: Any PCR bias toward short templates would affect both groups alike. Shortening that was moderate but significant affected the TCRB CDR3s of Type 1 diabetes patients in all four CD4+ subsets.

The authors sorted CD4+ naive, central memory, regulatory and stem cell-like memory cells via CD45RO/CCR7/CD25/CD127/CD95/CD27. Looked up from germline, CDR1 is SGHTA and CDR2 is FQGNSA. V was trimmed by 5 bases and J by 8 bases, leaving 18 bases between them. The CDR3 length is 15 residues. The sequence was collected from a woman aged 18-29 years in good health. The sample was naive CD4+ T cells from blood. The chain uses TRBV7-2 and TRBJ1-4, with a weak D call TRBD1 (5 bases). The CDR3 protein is CASSPDGGPEEKLFF. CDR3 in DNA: TGTGCCAGCAGCCCCGACGGGGGACCTGAGGAAAAACTGTTTTTT.